This T cell receptor (beta chain) was identified in a study of shared clonotypes between healthy human individuals. As handled by the study authors: Junction-only sequences produced by ImmunoSEQ had no quality scores, so filtering differed. Assay: immunoSEQ multiplex PCR; the TCRdb copy retains only in-frame clones and omits some. The D gene and trimming were derived from the DNA, and the V and J assignments and clone size from that table. This repertoire shows some 1.4 million clones, approximately 96% found once; its top ten account for about 1.2%. Concerning this clone itself: The antigen is not known.

This CDR3 region has 17 residues. The germline V gene encodes CDR1 LNHDA and CDR2 SQIVND (reference sequence). Trimming took 1 base from V and 5 from J, leaving 20 bases between them. Study outcomes and limitations: The genetic and exposure-history diversity represented was limited by few donors.

This chain joins TRBV19 and TRBJ2-5; D is ambiguous. This clonotype was sampled from a man younger than 40 in good health. The sample comprised naive CD4+ T cells sorted from blood. Subset noted: CD45RA+ positively selected. This chain's CDR3 is CASSIVPGPRIGETQYF. CDR3 in DNA: TGTGCCAGTAGTATAGTTCCGGGCCCCCGGATAGGTGAGACCCAGTACTTC. Full variable domain (missing parts from reference TRBV19 and TRBJ2-5): DGGITQSPKYLFRKEGQNVTLSCEQNLNHDAMYWYRQDPGQGLRLIYYSQIVNDFQKGDIAEGYSVSREKKESFPLTVTSAQKNPTAFYLCASSIVPGPRIGETQYFGPGTRLLVL.